What follows are 23 T cell receptor beta chains derived from one specimen sequenced in a study of OX40 agonist ivuxolimab in advanced cancers. This table comes from immunoSEQ multiplex PCR, and its TCRdb copy is limited to in-frame clones, with some not included. Counted here are roughly 63,000 clones, around 83% occurring once; the ten biggest clones make up 3.4%. The sample was CD4+ or CD8+ T cells sorted from blood, taken in a trial of the OX40 agonist ivuxolimab. Receptors originate from an adult with an advanced solid tumor such as melanoma, head and neck, liver or kidney cancer.

V usage is TRBV7-2 and J usage is TRBJ1-5; D is unresolved. The germline V gene has CDR1 SGHTA and CDR2 FQGNSA. The V end lost 0 bases, the J end lost 2 bases, and 8 bases lay between the germline ends. The CDR3 runs 15 residues. Here the CDR3 DNA reads TGTGCCAGCAGCTTAGCCACGGTGGGCAATCAGCCCCAGCATTTT. Its translation: CASSLATVGNQPQHF.

The V gene is TRBV11-3, the J gene TRBJ2-5; 8 nucleotides line up with TRBD1. The germline CDR1 and CDR2 sequences are SGHNT and YENEEA. V shed 10 bases and J 2 bases; nucleotides not matched to a gene: 9. This CDR3 has 14 residues. CDR3 sequence (DNA): TGTGCCACTGCAGGGGGCGCGGGGCAAGAGACCCAGTACTTC. Translating it yields CATAGGAGQETQYF.

The rearrangement joins TRBV27 to TRBJ2-5; D possibly matches TRBD1 or TRBD2 (5 bases each). The V and J ends lost 3 bases and 0 bases respectively, with 20 bases between them. Germline V CDR1 and CDR2: MNHEY, SMNVEV (reference sequence). The CDR3 runs to 18 residues. The CDR3 DNA reads TGTGCCAGCAGTTTCGGCAAGGCGGGTAGGGGCGACCAAGAGACCCAGTACTTC. Translating gives CASSFGKAGRGDQETQYF.

The chain joins TRBV27 to TRBJ1-5; possible D gene TRBD1, 5 bases. Germline-derived CDR1 and CDR2 are MNHEY and SMNVEV (reference sequence). The CDR3 contains 14 residues. V shed 4 bases and J shed 6 bases, with 13 bases lying between them. The CDR3 DNA follows: TGTGCCAGCAGTTCATCAGGGTACGGTCAGCCCCAGCATTTT. The encoded protein is CASSSSGYGQPQHF.

The rearrangement links TRBV29-1 to TRBJ1-2, with D perhaps TRBD1 (5 bases). Germline V gene sequence: CDR1 SQVTM, CDR2 ANQGSEA. V lost 6 bases and J 0 bases, leaving 11 bases between the germline ends. There are 13 residues in the CDR3. The CDR3 nucleotides are TGCAGCGTCGGAGGGACTTCTAACTATGGCTACACCTTC. Residues: CSVGGTSNYGYTF.

The rearrangement uses TRBV7-3 and TRBJ2-5, with a tentative D call TRBD1 (7 bases). The CDR3 consists of 14 residues. CDR1 is SGHTA and CDR2 is FQGTGA in the germline V gene. The ends were cut back, 5 bases at V and 4 bases at J, with 14 bases in the middle. This CDR3 reads CASSPQGGPETQYF. The CDR3 DNA reads as TGTGCCAGCAGCCCTCAGGGGGGCCCAGAGACCCAGTACTTC.

The chain recombines TRBV19 with TRBJ1-5; D perhaps matches TRBD1 (6 bases). Trimming removed 5 bases from V and 7 bases from J, with 21 bases in between. The CDR3 length is 16 residues. Germline V gene lookup returns CDR1 LNHDA and CDR2 SQIVND (reference sequence). The DNA for the CDR3 is TGTGCCAGTAGTCACCTCGGACAGAGTTCAATACAGCCCCAGCATTTT. Protein: CASSHLGQSSIQPQHF. Filled out from reference TRBV19 and TRBJ1-5, the complete variable domain reads DGGITQSPKYLFRKEGQNVTLSCEQNLNHDAMYWYRQDPGQGLRLIYYSQIVNDFQKGDIAEGYSVSREKKESFPLTVTSAQKNPTAFYLCASSHLGQSSIQPQHFGDGTRLSIL.

The CDR3 loop is CASNRQGGGYGYTF. The CDR3 DNA is TGTGCCAGCAATCGCCAGGGGGGGGGCTATGGCTACACCTTC. The chain employs TRBV6-1 and TRBJ1-2, with TRBD1 matching 7 bases. The germline gives CDR1 MNHNS, CDR2 SASEGT. The CDR3 loop spans 14 amino acids. The trim removed 7 bases at V and 4 bases at J, leaving 9 bases unmatched.

The chain couples TRBV14 to TRBJ2-2, with TRBD1 identical over 9 bases. CDR1 is SGHDN, CDR2 FVKESK, per germline. The CDR3 runs 15 residues. V trimming: 5 bases; J trimming: 6 bases; junction bases outside the gene matches: 7. CDR3 in DNA: TGTGCCAGCAGCACGCAGACAGGGGGGGCCGGGGAGCTGTTTTTT. Residues: CASSTQTGGAGELFF.

This rearrangement joins TRBV11-3 to TRBJ2-5, with unresolved D. CDR3 length: 14 residues. The germline V and J ends were trimmed by 3 bases and 4 bases, with 12 bases remaining between them. Germline-derived CDR1 and CDR2 are SGHNT and YENEEA. The CDR3 loop is CASSFRVEVETQYF. The CDR3 DNA is TGTGCCAGCAGCTTCCGGGTTGAGGTAGAGACCCAGTACTTC.

This clone was counted a single time. As DNA, the CDR3 is TGTGCCAGCAGTTTCCCACAGGGTTCTGGGGCCAACGTCCTGACTTTC. This gives the protein CASSFPQGSGANVLTF. The gene calls are TRBV28 and TRBJ2-6, with a possible D match to TRBD1 (6 bases). The germline V gene encodes CDR1 MDHEN and CDR2 SYDVKM. The germline V and J ends were trimmed by 3 bases and 1 base, with 10 bases remaining between them. This CDR3 contains 16 residues. The full variable domain, its missing parts supplied by reference TRBV28 and TRBJ2-6, is DVKVTQSSRYLVKRTGEKVFLECVQDMDHENMFWYRQDPGLGLRLIYFSYDVKMKEKGDIPEGYSVSREKKERFSLILESASTNQTSMYLCASSFPQGSGANVLTFGAGSRLTVL.

Here the CDR3 reads CASKKAPQGAYGYTF. CDR3 sequence (DNA): TGTGCCAGCAAAAAAGCCCCCCAGGGGGCCTATGGCTACACCTTC. This chain uses TRBV6-6 with TRBJ1-2, with 8 positions matching TRBD1. This CDR3 region has 15 residues. From germline, CDR1 is MNHNY and CDR2 SVGAGI (reference sequence). With 7 bases clipped from V and 4 bases from J, the junction kept 11 bases outside the gene matches.

This rearrangement joins TRBV5-6 to TRBJ2-7; tentative D call: TRBD1 (7 bases). Germline V gives CDR1 SGHDT, CDR2 YYEEEE. This CDR3 has 16 residues. V was cut by 3 bases and J by 5 bases, with 21 bases left in between. The CDR3 nucleotides read TGTGCCAGCAGCTACCCCCAGGGGGGCCCTACGGACGAGCAGTACTTC. Its protein product is CASSYPQGGPTDEQYF.

The chain has TRBV5-8 and TRBJ1-2, with D possibly TRBD1 on 5 matching bases. The CDR3 extends over 13 amino acids. CDR1 and CDR2 (germline): SGHTS, YDEGEE. V was trimmed by 1 base and J by 4 bases, leaving 8 bases between them. The CDR3 DNA follows: TGTGCCAGCAGCTTGCGACAGCCCTATGGCTACACCTTC. It yields the protein CASSLRQPYGYTF.

This chain links TRBV5-1 with TRBJ2-7; possibly TRBD1 for D (6 bases). Germline loops: CDR1 SGHRS, CDR2 YFSETQ. The CDR3 is 14 amino acids. Trimming cost V 4 bases and J 2 bases, with 13 bases left between them. The CDR3 sequence is CASSPGTTAYEQYF. In DNA, the CDR3 is TGCGCCAGCAGCCCCGGGACAACAGCCTACGAGCAGTACTTC. The full variable domain, rest sourced from reference TRBV5-1 and TRBJ2-7, is KAGVTQTPRYLIKTRGQQVTLSCSPISGHRSVSWYQQTPGQGLQFLFEYFSETQRNKGNFPGRFSGRQFSNSRSEMNVSTLELGDSALYLCASSPGTTAYEQYFGPGTRLTVT.

This chain connects TRBV2 to TRBJ1-2; maybe TRBD1 (5 bases). V lost 3 bases and J 7 bases, leaving 12 bases between the germline ends. This CDR3 contains 13 residues. The germline V gene encodes CDR1 SNHLY and CDR2 FYNNEI. The CDR3 loop reads CASSDQGSSGYTF. Here the CDR3 DNA reads TGTGCCAGCAGTGATCAGGGTAGTAGTGGCTACACCTTC.

This chain links TRBV7-2 with TRBJ2-3, with D unresolved. The germline V and J ends were trimmed by 6 bases and 0 bases, with 10 bases remaining between them. This CDR3 is built from 14 residues. The germline CDR1 and CDR2 sequences are SGHTA and FQGNSA. The CDR3 bases are TGTGCCAGCAGGGGCGGACCTAGCACAGATACGCAGTATTTT. Its protein is CASRGGPSTDTQYF.

This chain joins TRBV27 and TRBJ1-5; D gene ambiguous. Germline assignment: CDR1 MNHEY and CDR2 SMNVEV (reference sequence). With 6 bases removed from V and 3 bases from J, the gap between germline ends came to 6 bases. This CDR3 has 12 amino acids. The CDR3 protein is CASSQPNQPQHF. The CDR3 DNA is TGTGCCAGCAGCCAACCCAATCAGCCCCAGCATTTT.

Relative to its sample, this clone is medium-sized. This rearrangement joins TRBV6-5 to TRBJ1-4; possible D gene TRBD1, 5 bases. CDR3 length equals 16 residues. The V end lost 0 bases, the J end lost 6 bases, and 14 bases lay between the germline ends. CDR1 and CDR2 (germline): MNHEY, SVGAGI. The CDR3 region has the DNA TGTGCCAGCAGTTACTCGAGTGGAGGGGAGTATGAAAAACTGTTTTTT. This encodes CASSYSSGGEYEKLFF.

The chain uses TRBV27 and TRBJ2-4; D remains ambiguous. The CDR3 runs 14 residues. The V and J ends lost 0 bases and 1 base respectively, with 4 bases between them. Germline V CDR1 and CDR2: MNHEY, SMNVEV (reference sequence). The CDR3: CASSLSGAKNIQYF. CDR3 sequence (DNA): TGTGCCAGCAGTTTATCAGGGGCCAAAAACATTCAGTACTTC.

This chain joins TRBV11-2 and TRBJ2-7; the D call may be TRBD1 or TRBD2 (8 bases each). Germline CDR1 SGHAT, CDR2 FQNNGV. The length of the CDR3 is 16 residues. With 4 bases removed from V and 2 bases from J, the gap between germline ends came to 18 bases. The DNA of the CDR3 is TGTGCCAGCAGCTCGCTAGACAGGGGACTAGCCTACGAGCAGTACTTC. Translated: CASSSLDRGLAYEQYF.

The CDR3 bases are TGTGCCAGCAGCCCACTCGCGGATGGCAATCAGCCCCAGCATTTT. Translating it yields CASSPLADGNQPQHF. This sequence joins TRBV5-5 and TRBJ1-5; no firm D call. Trimming took 4 bases from V and 2 from J, leaving 13 bases between them. The CDR3 extends over 15 amino acids. The germline CDR1 and CDR2 sequences are SGHKS and YYEKEE (reference sequence).

The chain couples TRBV11-1 to TRBJ2-2, with D perhaps TRBD2 (6 bases). The CDR3 has 16 amino acids. CDR1 and CDR2 (germline): SGHAT, FQDESV (reference sequence). V lost 3 bases and J lost 1, with 12 bases in between. DNA of the CDR3: TGTGCCAGCAGCTTGCCGCGGGGCCTGAACACCGGGGAGCTGTTTTTT. This translates into CASSLPRGLNTGELFF.